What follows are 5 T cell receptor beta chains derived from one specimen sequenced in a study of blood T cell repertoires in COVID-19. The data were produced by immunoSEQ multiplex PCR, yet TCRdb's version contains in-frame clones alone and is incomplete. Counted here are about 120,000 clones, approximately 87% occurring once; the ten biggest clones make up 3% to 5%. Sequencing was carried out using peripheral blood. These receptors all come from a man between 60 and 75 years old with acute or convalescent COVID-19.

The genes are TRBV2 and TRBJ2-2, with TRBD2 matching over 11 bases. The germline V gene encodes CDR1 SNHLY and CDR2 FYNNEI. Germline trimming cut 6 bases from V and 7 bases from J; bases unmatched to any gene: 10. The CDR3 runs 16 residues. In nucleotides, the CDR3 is TGTGCCAGCAGGGCGATAGCGGGAGGGCCTGACGGGGAGCTGTTTTTT. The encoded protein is CASRAIAGGPDGELFF.

In nucleotides, the CDR3 is TGTGCCAGCAGTCCCGGGACAGGGAACTACGAGCAGTACTTC. It translates to CASSPGTGNYEQYF. The chain links TRBV27 to TRBJ2-7; 9 bases match TRBD1. The germline gives CDR1 MNHEY, CDR2 SMNVEV (reference sequence). V lost 5 bases and J lost 3; bases outside the gene matches: 5. There are 14 residues in the CDR3.

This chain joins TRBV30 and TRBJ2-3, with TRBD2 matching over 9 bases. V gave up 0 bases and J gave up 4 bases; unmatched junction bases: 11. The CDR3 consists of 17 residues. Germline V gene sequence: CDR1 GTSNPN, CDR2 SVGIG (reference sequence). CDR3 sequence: CAWSVGRSSGSPDTQYF. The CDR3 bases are TGTGCCTGGAGTGTAGGGAGGAGTAGCGGGAGTCCAGATACGCAGTATTTT.

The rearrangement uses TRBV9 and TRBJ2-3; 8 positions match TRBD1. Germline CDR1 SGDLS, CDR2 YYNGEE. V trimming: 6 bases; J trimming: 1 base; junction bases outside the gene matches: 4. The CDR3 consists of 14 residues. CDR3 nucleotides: TGTGCCAGCAACAGGGGGGTTGGCACAGATACGCAGTATTTT. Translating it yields CASNRGVGTDTQYF.

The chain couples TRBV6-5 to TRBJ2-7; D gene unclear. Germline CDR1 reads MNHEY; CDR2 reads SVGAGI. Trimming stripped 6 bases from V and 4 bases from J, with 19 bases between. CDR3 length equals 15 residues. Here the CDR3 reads CASSRALTVTYEQYF. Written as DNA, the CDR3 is TGTGCCAGCAGCCGTGCCCTAACCGTGACTTACGAGCAGTACTTC.